This T cell receptor beta chain stems from a study of blood T cell repertoires in COVID-19. Study-level information: From the United States, Italy and Spain came samples of acute and convalescent COVID-19. T cells, B-cell-depleted T cells, or PBMCs provided the cDNA or gDNA that served as material.

As originally analysed: Amplification with reference gene primers provided the estimates of nucleated cell counts. TCRdb's table, derived via immunoSEQ multiplex PCR, lists solely in-frame clones and lacks some. For V, J and clone size, that table is used; D and trimming come from the DNA. The profile shows tens of thousands of clones, roughly 89% of them singletons. Germline values: CDR1 SGHVS, CDR2 FQNEAQ. The CDR3 totals 17 residues. Deletions cut 1 base from V and 7 bases from J, with 21 bases between. Sequencing used peripheral blood. The TCR sequence derives from a man in his fifties with acute or convalescent COVID-19. The rearrangement joins TRBV7-8 to TRBJ2-3, with a weak D call TRBD2 (5 bases). CDR3 region: CASSLEGAAFMQYTQYF. CDR3 sequence (DNA): TGTGCCAGCAGCTTAGAGGGAGCGGCCTTTATGCAGTATACGCAGTATTTT.